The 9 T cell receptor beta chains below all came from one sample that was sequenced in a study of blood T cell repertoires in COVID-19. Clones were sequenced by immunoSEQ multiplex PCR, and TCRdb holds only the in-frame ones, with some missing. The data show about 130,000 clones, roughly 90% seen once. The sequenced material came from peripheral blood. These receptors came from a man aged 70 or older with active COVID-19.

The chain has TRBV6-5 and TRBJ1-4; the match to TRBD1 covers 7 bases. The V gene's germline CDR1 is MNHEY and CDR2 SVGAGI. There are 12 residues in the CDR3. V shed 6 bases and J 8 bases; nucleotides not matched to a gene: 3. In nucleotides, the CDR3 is TGTGCCAGCAGACAGGGGAGGGAAAAACTGTTTTTT. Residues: CASRQGREKLFF.

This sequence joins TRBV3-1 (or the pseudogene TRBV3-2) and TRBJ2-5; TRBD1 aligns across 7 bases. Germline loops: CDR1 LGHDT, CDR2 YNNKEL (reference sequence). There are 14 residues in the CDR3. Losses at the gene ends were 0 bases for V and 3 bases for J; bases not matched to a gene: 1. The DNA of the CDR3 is TGTGCCAGCAGCCAAGAAACAGGGGAAGAGACCCAGTACTTC. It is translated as CASSQETGEETQYF.

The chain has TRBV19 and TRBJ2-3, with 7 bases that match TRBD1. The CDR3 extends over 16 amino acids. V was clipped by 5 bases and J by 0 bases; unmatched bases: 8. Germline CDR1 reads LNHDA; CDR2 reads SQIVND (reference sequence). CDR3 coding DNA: TGTGCCAGTAGTCGAAGAGGGGGCAGCAGCACAGATACGCAGTATTTT. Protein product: CASSRRGGSSTDTQYF.

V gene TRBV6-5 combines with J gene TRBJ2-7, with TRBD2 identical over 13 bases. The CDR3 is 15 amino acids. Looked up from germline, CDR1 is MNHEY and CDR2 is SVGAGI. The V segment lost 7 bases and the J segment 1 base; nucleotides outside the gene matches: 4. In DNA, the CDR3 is TGTGCCAGCATCCGGACTAGCGGGAGTTCCTACGAGCAGTACTTC. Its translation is CASIRTSGSSYEQYF.

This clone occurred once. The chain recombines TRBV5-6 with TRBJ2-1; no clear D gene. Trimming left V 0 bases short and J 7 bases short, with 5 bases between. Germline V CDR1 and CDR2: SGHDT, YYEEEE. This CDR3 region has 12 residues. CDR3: CASSLAENEQFF. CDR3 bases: TGTGCCAGCAGCTTGGCCGAGAATGAGCAGTTCTTC.

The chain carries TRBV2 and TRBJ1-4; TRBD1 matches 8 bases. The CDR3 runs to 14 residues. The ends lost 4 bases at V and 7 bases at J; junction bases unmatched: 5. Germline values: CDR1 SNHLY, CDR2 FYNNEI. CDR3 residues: CASSGQGQVEKLFF. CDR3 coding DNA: TGTGCCAGCAGTGGACAGGGGCAGGTTGAAAAACTGTTTTTT.

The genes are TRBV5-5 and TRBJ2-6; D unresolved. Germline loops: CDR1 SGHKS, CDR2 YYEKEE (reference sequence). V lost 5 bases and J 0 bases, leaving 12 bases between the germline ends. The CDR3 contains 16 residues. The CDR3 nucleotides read TGTGCCAGCAGTCAGGCCATTGGCTCTGGGGCCAACGTCCTGACTTTC. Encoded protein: CASSQAIGSGANVLTF. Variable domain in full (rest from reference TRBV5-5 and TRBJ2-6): DAGVTQSPTHLIKTRGQQVTLRCSPISGHKSVSWYQQVLGQGPQFIFQYYEKEERGRGNFPDRFSARQFPNYSSELNVNALLLGDSALYLCASSQAIGSGANVLTFGAGSRLTVL.

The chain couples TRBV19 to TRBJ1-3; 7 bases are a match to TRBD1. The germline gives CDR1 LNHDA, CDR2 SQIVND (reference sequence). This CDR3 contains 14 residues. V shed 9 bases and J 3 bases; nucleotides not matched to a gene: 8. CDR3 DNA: TGTGCCAGCAGAGGGACAGCAATTGGAAACACCATATATTTT. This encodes CASRGTAIGNTIYF.

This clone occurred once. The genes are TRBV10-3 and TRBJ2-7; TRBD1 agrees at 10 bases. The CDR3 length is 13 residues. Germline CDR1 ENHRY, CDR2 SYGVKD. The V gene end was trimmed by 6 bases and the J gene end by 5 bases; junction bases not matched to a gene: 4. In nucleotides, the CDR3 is TGTGCCATCAGGAGACAGGGGGCTGACGAGCAGTACTTC. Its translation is CAIRRQGADEQYF.